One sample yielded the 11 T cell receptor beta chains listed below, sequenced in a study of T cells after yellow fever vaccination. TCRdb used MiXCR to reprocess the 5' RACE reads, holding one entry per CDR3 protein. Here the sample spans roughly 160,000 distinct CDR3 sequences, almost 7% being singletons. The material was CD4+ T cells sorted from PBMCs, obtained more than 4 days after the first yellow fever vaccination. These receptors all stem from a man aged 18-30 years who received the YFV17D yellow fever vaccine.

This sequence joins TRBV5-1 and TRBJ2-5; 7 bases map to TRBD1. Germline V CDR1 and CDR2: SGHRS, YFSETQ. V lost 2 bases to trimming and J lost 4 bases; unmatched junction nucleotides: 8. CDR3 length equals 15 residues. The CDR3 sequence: CASSFGANRGETQYF. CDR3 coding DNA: TGCGCCAGCAGCTTTGGGGCCAACAGGGGAGAGACCCAGTACTTC.

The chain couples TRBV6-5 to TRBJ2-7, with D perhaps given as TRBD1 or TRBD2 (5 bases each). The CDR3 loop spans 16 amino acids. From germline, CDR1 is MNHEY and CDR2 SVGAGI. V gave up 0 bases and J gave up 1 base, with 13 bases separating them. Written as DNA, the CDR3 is TGTGCCAGCAGTTACTCGCGAGGGGCTGGTTCCTACGAGCAGTACTTC. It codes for CASSYSRGAGSYEQYF.

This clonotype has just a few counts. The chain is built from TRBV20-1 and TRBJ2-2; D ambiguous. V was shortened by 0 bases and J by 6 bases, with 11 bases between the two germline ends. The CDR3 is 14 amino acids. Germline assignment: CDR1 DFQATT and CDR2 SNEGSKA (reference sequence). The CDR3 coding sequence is TGCAGTGCTAGAGATGTAGTAGCCGCCGGGGAGCTGTTTTTT. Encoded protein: CSARDVVAAGELFF.

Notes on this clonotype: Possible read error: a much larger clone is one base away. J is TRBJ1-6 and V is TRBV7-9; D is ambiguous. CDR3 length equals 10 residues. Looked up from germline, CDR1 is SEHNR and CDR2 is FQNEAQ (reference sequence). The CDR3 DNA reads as TGTGCCTGCAGCTCGAGGGTTCTCCACTTT. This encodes CACSSRVLHF.

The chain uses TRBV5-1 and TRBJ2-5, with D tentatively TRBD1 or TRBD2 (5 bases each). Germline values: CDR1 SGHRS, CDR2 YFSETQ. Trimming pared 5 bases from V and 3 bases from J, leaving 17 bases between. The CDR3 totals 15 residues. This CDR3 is CASSPVGGDEETQYF. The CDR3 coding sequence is TGCGCCAGCAGTCCTGTTGGGGGTGATGAAGAGACCCAGTACTTC. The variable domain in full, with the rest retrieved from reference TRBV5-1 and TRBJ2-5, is KAGVTQTPRYLIKTRGQQVTLSCSPISGHRSVSWYQQTPGQGLQFLFEYFSETQRNKGNFPGRFSGRQFSNSRSEMNVSTLELGDSALYLCASSPVGGDEETQYFGPGTRLLVL.

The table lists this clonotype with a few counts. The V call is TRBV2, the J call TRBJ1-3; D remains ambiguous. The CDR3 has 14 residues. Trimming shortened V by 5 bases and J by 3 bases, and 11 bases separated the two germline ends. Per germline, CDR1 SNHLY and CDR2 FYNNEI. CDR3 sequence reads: CASSQTGVGNTIYF. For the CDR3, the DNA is TGTGCCAGCAGTCAAACCGGGGTTGGAAACACCATATATTTT.

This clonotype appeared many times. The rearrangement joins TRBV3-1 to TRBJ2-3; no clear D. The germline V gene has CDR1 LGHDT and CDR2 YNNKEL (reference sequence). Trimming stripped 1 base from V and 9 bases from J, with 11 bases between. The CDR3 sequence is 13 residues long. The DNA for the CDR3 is TGTGCCAGCAGCCAAGTACTTGGCGTGACGCAGTATTTT. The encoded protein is CASSQVLGVTQYF.

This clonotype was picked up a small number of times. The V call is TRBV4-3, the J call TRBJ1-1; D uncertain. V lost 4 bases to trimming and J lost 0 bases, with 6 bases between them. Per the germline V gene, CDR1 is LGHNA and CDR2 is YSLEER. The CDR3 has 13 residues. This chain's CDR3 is CASSRIMNTEAFF. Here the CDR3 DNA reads TGCGCCAGCAGCCGGATTATGAACACTGAAGCTTTCTTT.

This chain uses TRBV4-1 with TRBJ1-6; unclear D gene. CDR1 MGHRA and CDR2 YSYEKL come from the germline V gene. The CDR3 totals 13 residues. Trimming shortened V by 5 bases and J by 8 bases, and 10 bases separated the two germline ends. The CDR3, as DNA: TGCGCCAGCAGCGAAAATACAGATTCACCCCTCCACTTT. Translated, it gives CASSENTDSPLHF.

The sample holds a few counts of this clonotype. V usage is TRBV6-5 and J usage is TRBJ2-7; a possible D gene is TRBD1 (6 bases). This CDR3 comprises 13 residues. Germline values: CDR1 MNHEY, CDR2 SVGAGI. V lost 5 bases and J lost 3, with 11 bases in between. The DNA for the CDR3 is TGTGCCAGCAGTACAGCACAGGGCTACGAGCAGTACTTC. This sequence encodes CASSTAQGYEQYF.

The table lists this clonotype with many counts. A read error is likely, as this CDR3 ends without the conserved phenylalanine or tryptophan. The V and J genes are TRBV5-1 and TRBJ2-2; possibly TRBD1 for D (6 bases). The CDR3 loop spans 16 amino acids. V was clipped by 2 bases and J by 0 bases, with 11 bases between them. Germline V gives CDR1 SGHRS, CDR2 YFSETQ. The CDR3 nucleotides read TGCGCCAGCAGCTTTGTCGGGACACCGAACACCGGGGAGCTGTTTCTT. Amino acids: CASSFVGTPNTGELFL.